This T cell receptor beta chain came from a study of Graves' ophthalmopathy and Graves' hyperthyroidism. For the study at large: Peripheral blood sampling occurred at initial diagnosis, before any treatment. Points from the study as a whole: Most clonotypes expanded in thyroid above 0.001 frequency were present in blood too.

TCR beta CDR3 amplification used RNA transcripts. First-round RT-PCR with HTBI primers preceded a second-round multiplex PCR. TCRdb analysed the multiplex PCR reads with MiXCR anew, one entry per CDR3 protein. The repertoire holds roughly 410,000 distinct CDR3 sequences, with 15% as singletons. Cases classed as stable hyperthyroidism had no ophthalmopathy within 18 months of follow-up. This clonotype was observed many times. Its antigen is not known. Specimen: peripheral blood. This receptor was identified in a woman between 18 and 29 years old with stable Graves' hyperthyroidism.

CDR3 coding DNA: TGTGCCAGCACCAGACTAGCGGGACACCAAGAGACCCAGTACTTC. It translates to CASTRLAGHQETQYF. This sequence joins TRBV7-2 and TRBJ2-5; 11 bases align to TRBD2. The ends lost 7 bases at V and 0 bases at J; junction bases unmatched: 4. Germline V lookup: CDR1 SGHTA, CDR2 FQGNSA. There are 15 residues in the CDR3.